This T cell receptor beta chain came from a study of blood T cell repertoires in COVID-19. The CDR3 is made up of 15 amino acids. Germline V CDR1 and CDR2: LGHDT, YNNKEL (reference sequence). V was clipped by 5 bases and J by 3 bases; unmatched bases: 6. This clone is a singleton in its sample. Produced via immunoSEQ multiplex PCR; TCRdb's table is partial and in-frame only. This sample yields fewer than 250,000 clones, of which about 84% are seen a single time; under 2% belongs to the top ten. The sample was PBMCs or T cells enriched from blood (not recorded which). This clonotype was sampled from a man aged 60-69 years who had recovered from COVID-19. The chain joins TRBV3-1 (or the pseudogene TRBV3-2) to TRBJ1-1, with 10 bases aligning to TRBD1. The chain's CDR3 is CASSGSGTGDTEAFF. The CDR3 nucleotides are TGTGCCAGCAGCGGTAGCGGGACAGGGGACACTGAAGCTTTCTTT.